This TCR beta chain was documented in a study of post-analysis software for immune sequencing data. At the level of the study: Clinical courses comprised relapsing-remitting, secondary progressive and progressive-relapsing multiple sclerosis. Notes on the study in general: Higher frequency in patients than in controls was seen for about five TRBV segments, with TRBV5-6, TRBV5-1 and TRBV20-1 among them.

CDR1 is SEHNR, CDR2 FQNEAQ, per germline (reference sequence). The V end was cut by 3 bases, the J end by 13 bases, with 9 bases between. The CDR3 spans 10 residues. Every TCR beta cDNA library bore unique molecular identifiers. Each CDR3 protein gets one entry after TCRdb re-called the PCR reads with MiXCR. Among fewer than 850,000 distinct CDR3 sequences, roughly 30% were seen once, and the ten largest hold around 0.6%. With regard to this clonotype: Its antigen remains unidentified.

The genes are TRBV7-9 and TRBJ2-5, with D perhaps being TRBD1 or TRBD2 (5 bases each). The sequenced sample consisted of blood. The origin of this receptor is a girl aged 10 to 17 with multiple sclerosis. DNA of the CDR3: TGTGCCAGCAGCTTGGGACCGCTGTACTTC. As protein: CASSLGPLYF.